The clone carrying this T cell receptor beta chain came up many times. The antigen is not known. The data were taken from a study of T cells in Graves' hyperthyroidism and ophthalmopathy. Findings of the study overall: A model built on 13 V-J features separated ophthalmopathy from stable hyperthyroidism.

RNA transcripts were the template for amplifying TCR beta CDR3 regions. The HTBI primer set served for first-round RT-PCR of the TCR CDR3. TCRdb reprocessed the multiplex PCR reads via MiXCR and lists one record per CDR3 protein. This table holds 600,000 or so distinct CDR3 sequences, 40% to 55% found once. The CDR3 runs to 11 residues. Trimming stripped 3 bases from V and 5 bases from J, with 4 bases between. Germline V gene data show CDR1 as SEHNR and CDR2 as FQNEAQ (reference sequence). The chain employs TRBV7-9 and TRBJ1-2, with no clear D. The sample taken for sequencing was peripheral blood or thyroid tissue (not recorded which). The TCR was taken from a young woman with Graves' hyperthyroidism. The chain's CDR3 is CASSFGYGYTF. The CDR3 coding sequence is TGTGCCAGCAGCTTCGGGTATGGCTACACCTTC.